This T cell receptor (beta chain) derives from a study of tumor-infiltrating lymphocytes in primary liver carcinoma. Background on the study: Recorded tumor stage was T1-T3 N0M0, with diameters of about 4.2 to 10 cm. Study conclusions and caveats: Blood fell significantly below tumors in its top-250-clone fraction (p = 0.039). Tumor-adjacent and tumor-blood pairs displayed less overlap than did pairs of tumor regions.

TCR beta cDNA was made from 400 to 500 ng total RNA with a constant-region primer. Libraries covering TCR beta were generated through three nested multiplex PCR rounds (using a slightly modified ARM-PCR). With TRBV1-TRBV30 forward primers and a C-beta reverse primer, the first two PCR rounds were run for around 11 cycles each. A single record per CDR3 protein comes from TCRdb applying MiXCR to the multiplex PCR reads. The repertoire holds 55,000 or so distinct CDR3 sequences, with 60% to 85% as singletons. Note on this clonotype: The antigen remains unidentified. Germline and junction disagree at one end, which may indicate a read error.

Taking about 19-32 mg of unsorted bulk tissue, the authors co-extracted RNA and DNA. The sampling covered five separate regions of each tumor. The CDR3 runs 15 residues. Germline lookup yields CDR1 SGHAT and CDR2 FQNNGV. The V call is TRBV11-2, the J call TRBJ2-2; D tentatively reads TRBD1 or TRBD2 (5 bases each). Sequenced sample: liver tumor tissue from sampling region 2. Subset noted: tumor region T2, inferior pole. This sequence originates from a middle-aged man with primary liver carcinoma and hepatitis B virus infection. Written as DNA, the CDR3 is TGTGCCAGTAGCTTTGGGGGATCGAACACCGGGGAGATGTTTTTT. Translating it yields CASSFGGSNTGEMFF.